This is a list of T cell receptor beta chains from one sample in a study of blood T cells in healthy people across ages. Each CDR3 protein is one row after TCRdb ran MiXCR on the 5' RACE reads. The table lists approximately 960,000 distinct CDR3 sequences, about 28% of them singletons. These data were also reused for a study on T cells of mothers and their children.

What was sequenced was blood. All receptors come from a woman in her thirties or forties in good health. Each CDR3 is given with its conserved first and last residue. Each record gives: clone size, J gene, D gene, V gene, CDR3 protein, CDR3 DNA. The D gene is left open where the match is weak. For some rows the clone size is stated as once, few or many, or as a class when expanded; others skip it.

clone size: many
J gene: TRBJ2-7
D gene: TRBD1
V gene: TRBV28
CDR3 protein: CATGQGSYEQYF
CDR3 DNA: TGTGCCACCGGACAGGGCTCCTACGAGCAGTACTTC

clone size: NA
J gene: TRBJ2-3
D gene: TRBD2
V gene: TRBV28
CDR3 protein: CASSRQGLGTDTQYF
CDR3 DNA: TGTGCCAGCAGTCGCCAGGGACTAGGCACAGATACGCAGTATTTT

clone size: few
J gene: TRBJ2-3
D gene: NA
V gene: TRBV6-5
CDR3 protein: CASRAQAGTQYF
CDR3 DNA: TGTGCCAGCAGAGCACAGGCGGGGACGCAGTATTTT

clone size: NA
J gene: TRBJ2-7
D gene: NA
V gene: TRBV12-3/TRBV12-4
CDR3 protein: CASSLGLPGYEQYF
CDR3 DNA: TGTGCCAGCAGTTTGGGGCTCCCCGGTTACGAGCAGTACTTC

clone size: NA
J gene: TRBJ2-3
D gene: TRBD2
V gene: TRBV7-9
CDR3 protein: CASSPSSGKGGDTQYF
CDR3 DNA: TGTGCCAGCAGCCCTTCTAGCGGAAAGGGCGGAGATACGCAGTATTTT

clone size: NA
J gene: TRBJ2-3
D gene: NA
V gene: TRBV12-3/TRBV12-4
CDR3 protein: CASSLRDRPLMSTDTQYF
CDR3 DNA: TGTGCCAGCAGTTTAAGGGACCGACCACTAATGAGCACAGATACGCAGTATTTT

clone size: NA
J gene: TRBJ1-5
D gene: TRBD1
V gene: TRBV12-3/TRBV12-4
CDR3 protein: CASSSDRVDQPQHF
CDR3 DNA: TGTGCCAGCAGTTCGGACAGGGTGGATCAGCCCCAGCATTTT

clone size: many
J gene: TRBJ2-7
D gene: NA
V gene: TRBV9
CDR3 protein: CASSVGRDYEQYF
CDR3 DNA: TGTGCCAGCAGCGTAGGCCGGGACTACGAGCAGTACTTC

clone size: many
J gene: TRBJ2-7
D gene: NA
V gene: TRBV29-1
CDR3 protein: CSVEERGTSSYEQYF
CDR3 DNA: TGCAGCGTTGAAGAACGGGGGACCAGCTCCTACGAGCAGTACTTC

clone size: few
J gene: TRBJ2-1
D gene: NA
V gene: TRBV12-1
CDR3 protein: CAPMWGQGNGQFF
CDR3 DNA: NA

clone size: many
J gene: TRBJ2-7
D gene: TRBD1
V gene: TRBV7-9
CDR3 protein: CASSPPPGQGAEQYF
CDR3 DNA: TGTGCCAGCAGCCCGCCGCCGGGACAGGGAGCCGAGCAGTACTTC

clone size: many
J gene: TRBJ2-7
D gene: NA
V gene: TRBV20-1
CDR3 protein: CSAILAGPYYEQYF
CDR3 DNA: TGCAGTGCTATCCTGGCGGGACCATACTACGAGCAGTACTTC

clone size: many
J gene: TRBJ2-7
D gene: NA
V gene: TRBV5-1
CDR3 protein: CASSLMARGSYEQYF
CDR3 DNA: TGCGCCAGCAGCTTGATGGCGAGGGGCTCCTACGAGCAGTACTTC